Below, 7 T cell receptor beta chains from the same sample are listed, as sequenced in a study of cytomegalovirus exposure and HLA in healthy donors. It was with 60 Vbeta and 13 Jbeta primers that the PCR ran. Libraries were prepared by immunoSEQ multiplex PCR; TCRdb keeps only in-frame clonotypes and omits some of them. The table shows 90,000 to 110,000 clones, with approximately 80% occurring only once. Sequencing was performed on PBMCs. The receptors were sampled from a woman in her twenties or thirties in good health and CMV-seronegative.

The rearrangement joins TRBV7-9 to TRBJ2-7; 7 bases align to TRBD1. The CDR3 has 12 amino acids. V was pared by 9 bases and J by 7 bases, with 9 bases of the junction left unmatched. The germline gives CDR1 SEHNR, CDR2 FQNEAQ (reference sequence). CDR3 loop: CASQTGPLEQYF. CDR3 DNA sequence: TGTGCCAGTCAGACAGGGCCCCTGGAGCAGTACTTC.

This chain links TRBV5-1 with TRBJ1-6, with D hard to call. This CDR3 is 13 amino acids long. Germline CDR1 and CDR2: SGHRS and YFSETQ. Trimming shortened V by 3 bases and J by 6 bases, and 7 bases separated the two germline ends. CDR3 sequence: CASSSGSNSPLHF. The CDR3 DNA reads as TGCGCCAGCAGCTCCGGGTCTAATTCACCCCTCCACTTT. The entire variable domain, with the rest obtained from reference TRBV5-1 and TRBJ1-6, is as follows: KAGVTQTPRYLIKTRGQQVTLSCSPISGHRSVSWYQQTPGQGLQFLFEYFSETQRNKGNFPGRFSGRQFSNSRSEMNVSTLELGDSALYLCASSSGSNSPLHFGNGTRLTVT.

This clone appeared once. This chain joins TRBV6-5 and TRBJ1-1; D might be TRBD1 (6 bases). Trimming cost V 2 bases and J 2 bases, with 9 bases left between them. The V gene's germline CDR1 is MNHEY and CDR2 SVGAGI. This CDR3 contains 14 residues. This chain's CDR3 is CASSYADRNTEAFF. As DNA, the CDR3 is TGTGCCAGCAGTTACGCGGACAGAAACACTGAAGCTTTCTTT.

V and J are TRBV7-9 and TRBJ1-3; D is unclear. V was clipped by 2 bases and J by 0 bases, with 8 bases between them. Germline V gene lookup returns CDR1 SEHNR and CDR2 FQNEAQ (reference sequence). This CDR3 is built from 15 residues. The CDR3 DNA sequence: TGTGCCAGCAGCTTAAGCCGCATCTCTGGAAACACCATATATTTT. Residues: CASSLSRISGNTIYF.

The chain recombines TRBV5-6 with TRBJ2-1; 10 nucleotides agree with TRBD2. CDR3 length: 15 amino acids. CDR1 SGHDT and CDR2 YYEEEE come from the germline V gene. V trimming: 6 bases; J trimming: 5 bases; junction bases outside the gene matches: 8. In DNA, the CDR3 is TGTGCCAGCACCCCTTCACTAGCGGGGAACAATGAGCAGTTCTTC. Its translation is CASTPSLAGNNEQFF. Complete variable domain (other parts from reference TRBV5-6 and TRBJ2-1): DAGVTQSPTHLIKTRGQQVTLRCSPKSGHDTVSWYQQALGQGPQFIFQYYEEEERQRGNFPDRFSGHQFPNYSSELNVNALLLGDSALYLCASTPSLAGNNEQFFGPGTRLTVL.

CDR3 coding DNA: TGTGCCAGCAGTTATGGGCTAGCGGGTCTCACAGATACGCAGTATTTT. This translates into CASSYGLAGLTDTQYF. This chain links TRBV6-6 with TRBJ2-3, with TRBD2 matching 8 bases. J was trimmed by 2 bases and V by 3 bases; bases with no gene match: 7. The germline CDR1 and CDR2 sequences are MNHNY and SVGAGI (reference sequence). The CDR3 consists of 16 residues.

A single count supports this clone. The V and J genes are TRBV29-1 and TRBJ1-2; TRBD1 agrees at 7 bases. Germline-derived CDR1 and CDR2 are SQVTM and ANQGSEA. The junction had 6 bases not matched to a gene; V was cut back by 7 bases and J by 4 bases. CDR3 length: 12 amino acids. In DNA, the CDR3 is TGCAGCGCGGAGACAGGGCTCTATGGCTACACCTTC. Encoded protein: CSAETGLYGYTF.